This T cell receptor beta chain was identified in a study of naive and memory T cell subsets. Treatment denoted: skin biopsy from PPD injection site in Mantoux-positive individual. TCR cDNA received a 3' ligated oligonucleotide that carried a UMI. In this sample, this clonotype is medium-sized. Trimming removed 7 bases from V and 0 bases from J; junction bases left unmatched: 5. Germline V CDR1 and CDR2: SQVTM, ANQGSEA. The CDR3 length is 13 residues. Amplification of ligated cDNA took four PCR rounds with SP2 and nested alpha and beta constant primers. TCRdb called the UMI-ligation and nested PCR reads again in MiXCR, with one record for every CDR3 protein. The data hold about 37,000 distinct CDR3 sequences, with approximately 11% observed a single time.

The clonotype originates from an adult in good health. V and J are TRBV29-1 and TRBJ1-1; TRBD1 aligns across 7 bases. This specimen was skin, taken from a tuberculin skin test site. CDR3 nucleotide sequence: TGCAGCGCCCGAGGGGGCCTGAACACTGAAGCTTTCTTT. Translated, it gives CSARGGLNTEAFF.